These T cell receptor beta chains were read from a single sample in a study of vaccination and CD4 T cells after COVID-19. What these receptors recognize is not known. TCRdb redid the calling of the PCR reads with MiXCR, one entry per CDR3 protein. The data contain approximately 23,000 distinct CDR3 sequences, approximately 50% of them seen just once; the ten biggest clones take up 28%. The starting material was CD4+ T cells from blood, cultured in vitro, obtained before SARS-CoV-2 vaccination. Receptors were obtained from a human donor who received a COVID-19 vaccine. The CDR3 runs from the conserved cysteine through the conserved F or W.

TRBJ2-2 | TRBV7-2 | CASSSRSGGANTGELFF
TRBJ2-7 | TRBV7-2 | CASSSGLLAYEQYF
TRBJ2-2 | TRBV7-3 | CASSSPRGANTGELFF
TRBJ2-2 | TRBV2 | CASGTSGGPRNTGELFF
TRBJ1-2 | TRBV6-1 | CASSPGTGVYGYTF
TRBJ2-7 | TRBV12-3/TRBV12-4 | CASLPGTGGTYEQYF
TRBJ1-1 | TRBV19 | CASSNPSIRSMNTEAFF
TRBJ2-5 | TRBV20-1 | CSAKGLAGPQETQYF
TRBJ1-2 | TRBV20-1 | CSAGDRGGGYTF
TRBJ2-2 | TRBV21-1 | CASSKRQGLTGELFF
TRBJ1-5 | TRBV30 | CAWSVGRDNQPQHF
TRBJ1-1 | TRBV6-1 | CASLDRVSVAFF
TRBJ2-3 | TRBV11-2 | CASSLTRSTDTQYF
TRBJ1-5 | TRBV19 | CASSITGSNQPQHF
TRBJ2-5 | TRBV5-1 | CASSPLLAGGQETQYF
TRBJ1-5 | TRBV6-2/TRBV6-3 | CASSSLRANQPQHF
TRBJ1-2 | TRBV27 | CASGNQGQVYGYTF
TRBJ2-1 | TRBV5-1 | CASSFDNSYNEQFF
TRBJ2-7 | TRBV5-1 | CASSLVQGGVYEQYF
TRBJ1-5 | TRBV19 | CASDQGNGQPQHF
TRBJ1-2 | TRBV5-4 | CASSLTQGDYGYTF
TRBJ2-7 | TRBV20-1 | CSAHSGRGAYEQYF
TRBJ2-1 | TRBV7-8 | CASSLERGVSNEQFF
TRBJ1-2 | TRBV6-2/TRBV6-3 | CASGIRYGYTF
TRBJ2-7 | TRBV5-1 | CASSRSGGEIYEQYF
TRBJ2-7 | TRBV6-1 | CASPGRGQGAKEASGAYAYEQYF
TRBJ2-1 | TRBV5-6 | CASSAGLVYNEQFF
TRBJ1-1 | TRBV19 | CASRSQARETEAFF
TRBJ2-1 | TRBV15 | CATSRDRASGYNEQFF
TRBJ1-4 | TRBV6-1 | CASNRDRDEKLFF
TRBJ1-1 | TRBV9 | CASSVRSGNTEAFF
TRBJ2-1 | TRBV7-9 | CASSLLAGLSYNEQFF
TRBJ1-1 | TRBV2 | CASSVPVGFGVMNTEAFF
TRBJ1-5 | TRBV27 | CASSGTLYSNQPQHF